The 17 T cell receptor beta chains listed next were all sequenced from one sample in a study of cytomegalovirus exposure and HLA in healthy donors. The PCR had 60 Vbeta and 13 Jbeta primers. Only in-frame clones appear in the TCRdb table, and some are missing; sequencing was by immunoSEQ multiplex PCR. The sample table sets out about 100,000 clones. The sample was PBMCs. Source of these receptors: a man in his fifties or sixties in good health and CMV-seronegative.

The chain joins TRBV19 to TRBJ2-5; D is perhaps TRBD2 (6 bases). Germline V CDR1 and CDR2: LNHDA, SQIVND (reference sequence). CDR3 size: 15 residues. Trimming pared 3 bases from V and 1 base from J, leaving 12 bases between. In nucleotides, the CDR3 is TGTGCCAGTAGTATCCAACTAGCCTCCCAAGAGACCCAGTACTTC. It yields the protein CASSIQLASQETQYF. Full variable domain (remainder filled in from reference TRBV19 and TRBJ2-5): DGGITQSPKYLFRKEGQNVTLSCEQNLNHDAMYWYRQDPGQGLRLIYYSQIVNDFQKGDIAEGYSVSREKKESFPLTVTSAQKNPTAFYLCASSIQLASQETQYFGPGTRLLVL.

The rearrangement joins TRBV4-3 to TRBJ2-1, with 11 bases fitting TRBD2. Germline CDR1 LGHNA, CDR2 YSLEER. The CDR3 is made up of 17 amino acids. Losses at the gene ends were 0 bases for V and 7 bases for J; bases not matched to a gene: 8. CDR3 in amino acids: CASSQDLTSGMGNEQFF. In DNA, the CDR3 is TGCGCCAGCAGCCAAGATTTGACTAGCGGGATGGGGAATGAGCAGTTCTTC.

V usage is TRBV30 and J usage is TRBJ1-1, with D maybe TRBD1 (6 bases). The germline gives CDR1 GTSNPN, CDR2 SVGIG (reference sequence). Trimming stripped 0 bases from V and 5 bases from J, with 16 bases between. CDR3 size: 15 residues. DNA of the CDR3: TGTGCCTGGAGTGTGGAGATACAGGGCGAAACTGAAGCTTTCTTT. It is translated as CAWSVEIQGETEAFF.

This chain links TRBV30 with TRBJ1-2; D unresolved. Trimming shortened V by 0 bases and J by 0 bases, and 8 bases separated the two germline ends. Germline V CDR1 and CDR2: GTSNPN, SVGIG (reference sequence). The length of the CDR3 is 14 residues. The CDR3 loop reads CAWSVLDTNYGYTF. The CDR3 DNA reads as TGTGCCTGGAGTGTACTTGACACTAACTATGGCTACACCTTC.

V usage is TRBV4-3 and J usage is TRBJ2-7; TRBD2 is a possible D gene (6 bases). In germline, CDR1 is LGHNA, CDR2 YSLEER. Trimming stripped 0 bases from V and 6 bases from J, with 21 bases between. This CDR3 contains 17 residues. For the CDR3, the DNA is TGCGCCAGCAGCCAAGAAGTGGGGTGGGGGGTTTATTTCGAGCAGTACTTC. This codes for CASSQEVGWGVYFEQYF.

The chain couples TRBV2 to TRBJ1-5; 9 positions match TRBD1. V dropped 6 bases and J dropped 4; count of bases not matched to a gene: 4. Germline V gives CDR1 SNHLY, CDR2 FYNNEI. This CDR3 is 14 amino acids long. The DNA of the CDR3 is TGTGCCAGCAGCTCAGACAGGGGGAATCAGCCCCAGCATTTT. Translated, it gives CASSSDRGNQPQHF.

The chain couples TRBV16 to TRBJ2-1; 10 nucleotides align to TRBD1. The CDR3 runs 13 residues. The junction had 2 bases not matched to a gene; V was cut back by 4 bases and J by 8 bases. Germline V gene data show CDR1 as KGHSY and CDR2 as FQNENV. In DNA, the CDR3 is TGTGCCAGCAGCCGACAGGGGGCGCATGAGCAGTTCTTC. This gives the protein CASSRQGAHEQFF.

This chain joins TRBV19 and TRBJ1-6, with D possibly matching TRBD1 (6 bases). CDR3 length: 11 amino acids. CDR1 LNHDA and CDR2 SQIVND come from the germline V gene (reference sequence). V was clipped by 8 bases and J by 15 bases, with 14 bases between them. The CDR3 loop is CASSSAGVLHF. The CDR3 coding sequence is TGTGCCAGTTCTTCCGCAGGGGTCCTCCACTTT.

The genes are TRBV4-1 and TRBJ1-2; D might be TRBD1 (6 bases). The germline CDR1 and CDR2 sequences are MGHRA and YSYEKL. CDR3 length: 14 amino acids. The V and J ends lost 3 bases and 4 bases respectively, with 12 bases between them. The CDR3 sequence: CASSQRTESYGYTF. CDR3 sequence (DNA): TGCGCCAGCAGCCAGCGGACAGAGAGCTATGGCTACACCTTC.

V usage is TRBV10-3 and J usage is TRBJ2-5; D might be TRBD2 (7 bases). V dropped 10 bases and J dropped 5 bases, with 20 bases sitting between them. The CDR3 consists of 14 residues. CDR1 is ENHRY, CDR2 SYGVKD, per germline. DNA for the CDR3: TGTGCCAGCCAAGGTGGAGGGGGGGAGGAGACCCAGTACTTC. This sequence encodes CASQGGGGEETQYF.

The chain carries TRBV11-3 and TRBJ2-1, with a weak D call TRBD2 (6 bases). V dropped 0 bases and J dropped 0 bases, with 12 bases sitting between them. CDR1 is SGHNT and CDR2 is YENEEA in the germline V gene. The CDR3 is 17 amino acids. CDR3 region: CASSLDSGGISYNEQFF. Here the CDR3 DNA reads TGTGCCAGCAGCTTAGATTCGGGCGGGATCTCCTACAATGAGCAGTTCTTC.

The chain recombines TRBV2 with TRBJ1-5; D is unresolved. V gave up 1 base and J gave up 3 bases, with 7 bases separating them. The CDR3 length is 14 residues. CDR1 and CDR2 (germline): SNHLY, FYNNEI. CDR3 amino acids: CASSEGQYNQPQHF. CDR3 nucleotide sequence: TGTGCCAGCAGTGAAGGTCAGTACAATCAGCCCCAGCATTTT.

V gene TRBV6-6 combines with J gene TRBJ2-1; tentatively, D is TRBD1 (6 bases). V was clipped by 5 bases and J by 4 bases, with 12 bases between them. Germline V gene data show CDR1 as MNHNY and CDR2 as SVGAGI (reference sequence). The CDR3 totals 14 residues. For the CDR3, the DNA is TGTGCCAGCAGTACGACAGGACCTTACAATGAGCAGTTCTTC. It codes for CASSTTGPYNEQFF.

The CDR3 reads CASSQQGADTQYF. The CDR3 DNA reads as TGTGCCAGCAGCCAACAGGGAGCGGATACGCAGTATTTT. The V call is TRBV11-3, the J call TRBJ2-3, with TRBD1 as a possible D gene (6 bases). V lost 5 bases, J lost 6 bases, and 12 bases lay in between. CDR3 length: 13 amino acids. Germline CDR1 reads SGHNT; CDR2 reads YENEEA.

The V and J genes are TRBV5-5 and TRBJ1-2; D ambiguous. This CDR3 is 15 amino acids long. The germline V gene has CDR1 SGHKS and CDR2 YYEKEE (reference sequence). V was shortened by 4 bases and J by 4 bases, with 17 bases between the two germline ends. CDR3 coding DNA: TGTGCCAGCAGCCTAACGTTGGCACAGAGCTATGGCTACACCTTC. Amino acid sequence: CASSLTLAQSYGYTF.

J is TRBJ2-2 and V is TRBV5-1, with D perhaps matching TRBD2 (6 bases). Germline CDR1 SGHRS, CDR2 YFSETQ. CDR3 size: 13 residues. Trimming cost V 5 bases and J 5 bases, with 10 bases left between them. The CDR3 DNA sequence: TGCGCCAGCAGACTAGCAGGAACCGGGGAGCTGTTTTTT. This translates into CASRLAGTGELFF.

V usage is TRBV4-1 and J usage is TRBJ2-3, with D perhaps TRBD1 (5 bases). This CDR3 is built from 15 residues. Trimming shortened V by 1 base and J by 2 bases, and 10 bases separated the two germline ends. Germline CDR1 is MGHRA and CDR2 is YSYEKL. CDR3 amino acids: CASSQVAGLTDTQYF. As DNA, the CDR3 is TGCGCCAGCAGCCAAGTCGCAGGGCTCACAGATACGCAGTATTTT.